This T cell receptor (beta chain) was recovered during a study of blood T cell repertoires in COVID-19 (dated by TCRdb to the early 2020s). Looking at the study overall: Samples from collaborators originated in the United States, Italy and Spain and spanned both the acute and convalescent phases of COVID-19. Subjects who had been exposed to COVID-19, were actively infected with it, or had recovered from it provided the deeply sampled blood TCRbeta repertoires that made up the dataset. Samples came from the ongoing ImmuneRACE study (first 160 participants) plus 1,254 subjects from 6 global collaborators. Where HLA class I and class II types were available, the types were taken from metadata supplied by the sample provider, not from assay-based typing. The material from the prospective study consisted of cDNA or gDNA derived from T cells, B-cell-depleted T cells, or PBMCs. A freely available public database, intended as a resource for researchers studying the immune response to SARS-CoV-2, is where the repertoires were released. Sample metadata almost always included a de-identified subject ID, COVID-19 status, age in years and sex. Study-wide conclusions, independent of this receptor: The quantity of clinical and demographic metadata differed by source and by participant and was supplied without curation.

A remark on this clone: Its antigen is not yet known. Nothing much larger sits one base from this clone, and base qualities are not available.

Whole blood was collected in K2EDTA tubes by collaborating institutions according to the institutions' own protocols. For TCRbeta analysis, collaborator samples were shipped as frozen whole blood, as isolated PBMCs, or as DNA extracted from either sample type. TCRbeta CDR3 regions were amplified from genomic DNA using the immunoSEQ Assay, a bias-controlled multiplex PCR. In the authors' own workflow: Within the assay, amplification of reference gene primers was used to estimate how many nucleated cells each sample contained. To quantify the absolute abundance of each unique TCRbeta CDR3 rearrangement, sequence reads were collapsed and filtered. For each sample, productive Simpson clonality was calculated by taking the square root of Simpson's diversity index across productive rearrangements. What TCRdb holds here is the immuneACCESS table cut down to in-frame rearrangements. Part of the clones is not present; checked against another copy, under half of the missing clones reflect an unresolved V gene, and the others are unexplained. That table supplies the V and J calls and clone size; D and trimming were determined from the DNA. The table for this sample lists about 220,000 clones; approximately 77% of them were counted only once. The ten largest account for 3.6% of the sample.

CDR1 and CDR2 are drawn from the germline V gene (reference sequence): MNHEY, SMNVEV. The V end gives up 7 bases and the J end 6 bases, leaving 5 bases in the junction not matched to a gene. Reading from cysteine to phenylalanine, the CDR3 counts 12 amino acids. Only the CDR3 part of the read is kept: 36 bases, read in frame from the first base. Recombination joined TRBV27 with TRBJ1-2; TRBD1 fits 7 bases in the junction. This clonotype was sampled from a woman at least 80 years old with acute or convalescent COVID-19. Sequencing was performed on peripheral blood. The CDR3 protein sequence reads: CASTSGTDGYTF. The nucleotides are TGTGCCAGCACCTCCGGGACAGATGGCTACACCTTC.